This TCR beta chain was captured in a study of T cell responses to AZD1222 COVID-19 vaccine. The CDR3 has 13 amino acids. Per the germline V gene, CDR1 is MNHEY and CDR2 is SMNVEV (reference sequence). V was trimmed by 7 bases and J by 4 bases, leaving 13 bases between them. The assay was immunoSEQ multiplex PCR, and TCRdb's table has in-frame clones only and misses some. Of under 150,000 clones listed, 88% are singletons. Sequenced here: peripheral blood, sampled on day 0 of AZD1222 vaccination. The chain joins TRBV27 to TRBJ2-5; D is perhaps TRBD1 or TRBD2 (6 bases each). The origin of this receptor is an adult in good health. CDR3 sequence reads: CASKKGGRETQYF. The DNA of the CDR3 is TGTGCCAGCAAAAAGGGGGGCAGAGAGACCCAGTACTTC.